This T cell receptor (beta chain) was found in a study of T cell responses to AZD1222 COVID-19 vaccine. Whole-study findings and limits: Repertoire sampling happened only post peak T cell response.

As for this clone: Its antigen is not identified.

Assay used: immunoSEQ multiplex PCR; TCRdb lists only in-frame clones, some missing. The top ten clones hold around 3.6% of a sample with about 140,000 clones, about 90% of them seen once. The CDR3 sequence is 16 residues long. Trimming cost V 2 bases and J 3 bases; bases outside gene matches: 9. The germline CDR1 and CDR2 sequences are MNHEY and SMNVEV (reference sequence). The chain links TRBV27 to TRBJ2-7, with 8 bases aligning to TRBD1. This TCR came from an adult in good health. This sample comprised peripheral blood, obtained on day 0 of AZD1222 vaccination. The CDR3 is CASSLGLRDRGYEQYF. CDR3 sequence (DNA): TGTGCCAGCAGTTTAGGACTCCGCGACAGGGGCTACGAGCAGTACTTC.